Listed below are T cell receptor beta chains from one sample, sequenced in a study of Ad26.COV2.S vaccination and SARS-CoV-2 variants. Profiling relied on immunoSEQ multiplex PCR, and the TCRdb table lists in-frame clones only, not all of them. The data contain 350,000 to 600,000 clones, about 89% of them singletons. Material: peripheral blood, obtained in a trial of Ad26.COV2.S vaccine versus placebo. These receptors all come from a person between 18 and 65 years old who received the Ad26.COV2.S COVID-19 vaccine or a placebo. Each CDR3 is given with its conserved first and last residue. A D gene is named only where the DNA matches it firmly. For some rows the clone size is stated as once, few or many, or as a class when expanded; others skip it.

NA	TRBJ2-7	TRBV5-1	NA	CASSPTGSVEQYF	TGCGCCAGCAGTCCAACAGGGTCGGTCGAGCAGTACTTC
NA	TRBJ1-1	TRBV27	NA	CASSAQGWNTEAFF	TGTGCCAGCAGCGCACAGGGTTGGAACACTGAAGCTTTCTTT
NA	TRBJ1-2	TRBV28	NA	CASGSGAPHGYTF	TGTGCCAGCGGCTCCGGGGCTCCTCATGGCTACACCTTC
NA	TRBJ1-2	TRBV29-1	NA	CSVDLPPRYTF	TGCAGCGTTGACCTCCCTCCGCGCTACACCTTC
TRBD2	TRBJ2-3	TRBV3-1/TRBV3-2	NA	CASSLSSGGTDTQYF	TGTGCCAGCAGCCTTTCTAGCGGGGGAACAGATACGCAGTATTTT
NA	TRBJ2-7	TRBV6-5	NA	CASTGYSYEQYF	TGTGCCAGCACGGGTTACTCCTACGAGCAGTACTTC
TRBD1	TRBJ2-7	TRBV5-1	NA	CASSLKQGSEQYF	TGCGCCAGCAGCTTAAAACAGGGGAGCGAGCAGTACTTC
TRBD1	TRBJ2-7	TRBV2	NA	CASTGQSYEQYF	TGTGCCAGCACGGGACAGAGCTACGAGCAGTACTTC
TRBD2	TRBJ2-3	TRBV4-1	NA	CASSHPGLAGATSTDTQYF	TGCGCCAGCAGCCACCCCGGACTAGCGGGGGCCACTAGCACAGATACGCAGTATTTT
NA	TRBJ2-7	TRBV19	NA	CASSIEDRAPYEQYF	TGTGCCAGTAGTATAGAGGATCGGGCCCCCTACGAGCAGTACTTC
TRBD1	TRBJ1-2	TRBV18	NA	CASSLAGTGYGYTF	TGTGCCAGCTCACTAGCTGGGACAGGGTATGGCTACACCTTC
TRBD2	TRBJ2-1	TRBV9	NA	CASSETSGVSYNEQFF	TGTGCCAGCAGTGAAACTAGCGGGGTCTCCTACAATGAGCAGTTCTTC
NA	TRBJ1-5	TRBV4-2	NA	CASSQDRARADQPQHF	TGTGCCAGCAGCCAAGACCGGGCCAGGGCAGATCAGCCCCAGCATTTT
TRBD1	TRBJ1-6	TRBV5-1	NA	CASSPTGRNSPLHF	TGCGCCAGCAGCCCGACAGGGCGTAATTCACCCCTCCACTTT
NA	TRBJ1-2	TRBV29-1	NA	CSASFWGGGGYTF	TGCAGCGCCTCCTTTTGGGGTGGTGGTGGCTACACCTTC
TRBD1	TRBJ2-7	TRBV5-5	once	CASSSGTGPYEQYF	TGTGCCAGCAGCTCCGGGACAGGGCCCTACGAGCAGTACTTC
NA	TRBJ2-2	TRBV3-1/TRBV3-2	NA	CASSQDPRKNTGELFF	TGTGCCAGCAGCCAAGATCCTCGCAAGAACACCGGGGAGCTGTTTTTT
NA	TRBJ1-1	TRBV18	NA	CASSPTKSLNTEAFF	TGTGCCAGCTCACCAACGAAGAGTCTGAACACTGAAGCTTTCTTT
TRBD1	TRBJ2-5	TRBV12-3/TRBV12-4	NA	CASSGQGGETQYF	TGTGCCAGCAGTGGACAGGGTGGGGAGACCCAGTACTTC
NA	TRBJ2-2	TRBV6-1	NA	CASSEVRLGLFF	TGTGCCAGCAGTGAAGTGCGGCTGGGGCTGTTTTTT
NA	TRBJ2-7	TRBV6-1	NA	CASSEYRGTHSYEQYF	TGTGCCAGCAGTGAATATCGTGGGACCCACTCCTACGAGCAGTACTTC
TRBD2	TRBJ2-1	TRBV10-3	NA	CAISEGLAEANEQFF	TGTGCCATCAGCGAGGGACTAGCGGAAGCTAATGAGCAGTTCTTC
NA	TRBJ2-5	TRBV3-1/TRBV3-2	NA	CASSPSRETQYF	TGTGCCAGCAGCCCGAGTAGAGAGACCCAGTACTTC
TRBD2	TRBJ2-3	TRBV7-9	NA	CATNPLGGEGTDTQYF	TGTGCCACCAACCCACTTGGCGGGGAGGGGACAGATACGCAGTATTTT
NA	TRBJ2-5	TRBV24-1	NA	CATSDLGQETQYF	TGTGCCACCAGTGACCTCGGACAGGAGACCCAGTACTTC
NA	TRBJ1-1	TRBV6-5	NA	CASSYPQGGGTEAFF	TGTGCCAGCAGTTACCCCCAGGGAGGGGGAACTGAAGCTTTCTTT
NA	TRBJ1-2	TRBV6-5	NA	CASSYLRDYGYTF	TGTGCCAGCAGTTACCTAAGGGACTATGGCTACACCTTC
TRBD1	TRBJ1-1	TRBV10-2	few	CASSGTGGTEAFF	TGCGCCAGCAGTGGGACAGGGGGCACTGAAGCTTTCTTT
NA	TRBJ2-7	TRBV7-9	NA	CASSRLVGEQYF	TGTGCCAGCAGCCGACTAGTGGGCGAGCAGTACTTC